This passage covers 3 T cell receptor beta chains from one sample sequenced in a study of T cells in narcolepsy. The method was immunoSEQ multiplex PCR; TCRdb's version includes in-frame clones alone and lacks a portion of them. The sample comprises tens of thousands of clones, 75% to 90% of which are singletons, and under 1.5% rests with the top ten. The sequenced sample was CD45RA- memory CD4+ T cells from PBMCs. The source is a human donor with narcolepsy.

The J gene is TRBJ2-5, the V gene TRBV30; no firm D call. The CDR3 consists of 12 residues. From germline, CDR1 is GTSNPN and CDR2 SVGIG (reference sequence). V was cut by 3 bases and J by 4 bases, with 9 bases left in between. The CDR3 region has the DNA TGTGCCTGGAGAAGCGCTCCAGAGACCCAGTACTTC. Protein sequence: CAWRSAPETQYF.

The chain employs TRBV5-1 and TRBJ2-5, with 7 bases fitting TRBD1. V was clipped by 4 bases and J by 5 bases; unmatched bases: 8. Germline V gene lookup returns CDR1 SGHRS and CDR2 YFSETQ. CDR3 length equals 14 residues. The DNA for the CDR3 is TGCGCCAGCAGCAAAGGACAGGCTGTGGAGACCCAGTACTTC. Residues: CASSKGQAVETQYF.

The gene calls are TRBV18 and TRBJ1-1; 7 positions agree with TRBD1. V shed 3 bases, J shed 4 bases, and the junction held 5 bases outside the gene matches. Germline loops: CDR1 KGHSH, CDR2 LQKENI. The CDR3 length is 14 residues. The CDR3 loop reads CASSPDPGGTEAFF. The DNA of the CDR3 is TGTGCCAGCTCACCTGACCCAGGGGGCACTGAAGCTTTCTTT. The whole variable domain, filled in from reference TRBV18 and TRBJ1-1, reads NAGVMQNPRHLVRRRGQEARLRCSPMKGHSHVYWYRQLPEEGLKFMVYLQKENIIDESGMPKERFSAEFPKEGPSILRIQQVVRGDSAAYFCASSPDPGGTEAFFGQGTRLTVV.